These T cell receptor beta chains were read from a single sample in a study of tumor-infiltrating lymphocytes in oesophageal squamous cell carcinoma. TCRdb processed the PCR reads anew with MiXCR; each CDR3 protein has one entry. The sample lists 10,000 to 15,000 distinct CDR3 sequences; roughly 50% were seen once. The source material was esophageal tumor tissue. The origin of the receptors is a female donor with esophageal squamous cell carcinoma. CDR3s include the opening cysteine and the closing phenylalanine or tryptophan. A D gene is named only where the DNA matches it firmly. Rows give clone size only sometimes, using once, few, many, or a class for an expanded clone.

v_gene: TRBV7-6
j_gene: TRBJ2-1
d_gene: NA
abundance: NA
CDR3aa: CASSHLNTGLTANEQFF
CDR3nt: TGTGCCAGCAGTCACCTGAACACAGGGCTAACTGCCAATGAGCAGTTCTTC

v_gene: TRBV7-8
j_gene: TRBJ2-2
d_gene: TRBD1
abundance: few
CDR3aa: CASSPRTGRTTGELFF
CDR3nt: TGTGCCAGCAGCCCGCGGACAGGGCGGACCACCGGGGAGCTGTTTTTT

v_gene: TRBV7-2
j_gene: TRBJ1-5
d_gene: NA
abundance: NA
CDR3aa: CASSLSWVSNQPQHF
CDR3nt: TGTGCCAGCAGCTTATCTTGGGTCAGCAATCAGCCCCAGCATTTT

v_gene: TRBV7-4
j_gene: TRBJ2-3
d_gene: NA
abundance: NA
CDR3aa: CASSPWGPGAYEQYF
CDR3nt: TGTGCCAGCAGCCCCTGGGGGCCCGGGGCCTACGAGCAGTATTTT

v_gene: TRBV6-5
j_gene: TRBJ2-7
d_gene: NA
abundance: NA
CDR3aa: CASSYSRDYEQYF
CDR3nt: TGTGCCAGCAGTTACTCTCGGGATTACGAGCAGTACTTC

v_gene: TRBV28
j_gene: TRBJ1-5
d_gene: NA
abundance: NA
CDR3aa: CASSFPGAQPQHF
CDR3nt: TGTGCCAGCAGTTTCCCAGGGGCTCAGCCCCAGCATTTT

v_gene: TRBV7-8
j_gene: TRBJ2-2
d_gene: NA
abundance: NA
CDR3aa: CASSPRQGGTGELFF
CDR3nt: TGTGCCAGCAGCCCTAGACAGGGAGGCACCGGGGAGCTGTTTTTT

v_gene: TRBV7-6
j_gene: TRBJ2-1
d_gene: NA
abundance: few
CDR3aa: CASSATGQDEQFF
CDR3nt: TGTGCCAGCAGCGCAACAGGGCAGGATGAGCAGTTCTTC

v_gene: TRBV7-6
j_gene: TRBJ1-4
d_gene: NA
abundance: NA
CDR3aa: CASTQPSYEQYF
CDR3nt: TGTGCCAGCACCCAACCGAGCTACGAGCAGTACTTT

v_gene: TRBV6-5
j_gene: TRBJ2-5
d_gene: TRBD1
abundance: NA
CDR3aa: CASSSSGTGVIETQYF
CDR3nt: TGTGCCAGCAGTAGTAGCGGGACAGGGGTCATTGAGACCCAGTACTTC

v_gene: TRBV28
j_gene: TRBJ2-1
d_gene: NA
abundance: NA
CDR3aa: CASSYSPLGAQPNNEQFF
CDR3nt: TGTGCCAGCAGTTATTCCCCCTTGGGGGCCCAACCTAACAATGAGCAGTTCTTC

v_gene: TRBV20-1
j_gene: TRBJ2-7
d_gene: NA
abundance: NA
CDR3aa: CSAHRVGNYEQYF
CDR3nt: TGCAGTGCTCATCGGGTCGGAAACTACGAGCAGTACTTC

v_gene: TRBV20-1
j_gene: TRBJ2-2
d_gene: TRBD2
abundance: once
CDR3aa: CSARVTSKTGELFF
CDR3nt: TGCAGTGCTAGAGTGACTAGCAAAACCGGGGAGCTGTTTTTT

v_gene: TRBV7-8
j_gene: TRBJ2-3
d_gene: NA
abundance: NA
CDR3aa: CASSLNRDTQYF
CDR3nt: TGTGCCAGCAGCTTAAACCGAGATACGCAGTATTTT

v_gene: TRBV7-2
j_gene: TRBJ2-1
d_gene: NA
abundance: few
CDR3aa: CASSLERTYPPYNEQFF
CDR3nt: TGTGCCAGCAGCTTGGAAAGGACTTACCCGCCCTACAATGAGCAGTTCTTC

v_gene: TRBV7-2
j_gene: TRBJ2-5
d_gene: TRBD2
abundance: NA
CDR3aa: CASSLKGTRDPREAQYF
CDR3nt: TGTGCCAGCAGCTTAAAAGGGACTAGGGACCCCCGAGAGGCCCAGTACTTC

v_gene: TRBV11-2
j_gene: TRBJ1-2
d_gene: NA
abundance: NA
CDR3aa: CASSLVGDGYTF
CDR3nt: TGTGCCAGCAGCTTAGTGGGGGATGGCTACACCTTC

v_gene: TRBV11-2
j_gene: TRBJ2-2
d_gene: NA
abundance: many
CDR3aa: CASSPAVTNTGELFF
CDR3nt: TGTGCCAGCAGTCCGGCGGTTACGAACACCGGGGAGCTGTTTTTT

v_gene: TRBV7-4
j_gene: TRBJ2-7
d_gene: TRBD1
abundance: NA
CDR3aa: CASSLRTGGMEEQYF
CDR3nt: TGTGCCAGCAGCCTAAGGACAGGGGGCATGGAGGAGCAGTACTTC

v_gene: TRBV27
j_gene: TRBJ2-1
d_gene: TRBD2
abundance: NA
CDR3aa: CASSLLAGFNEQFF
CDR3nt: TGTGCCAGCAGTTTGCTAGCGGGTTTCAATGAGCAGTTCTTC

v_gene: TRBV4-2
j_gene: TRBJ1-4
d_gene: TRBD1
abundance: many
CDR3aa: CASSQVGGTGDEKLFF
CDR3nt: TGTGCCAGCAGCCAAGTTGGTGGGACAGGGGACGAAAAACTGTTTTTT

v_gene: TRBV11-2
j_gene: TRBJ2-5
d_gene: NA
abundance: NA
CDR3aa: CASEAGRTQYF
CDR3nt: TGTGCCAGCGAGGCAGGGAGGACCCAGTACTTC

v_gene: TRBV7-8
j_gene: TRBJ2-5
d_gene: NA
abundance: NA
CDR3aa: CASSFNGQLQETQYF
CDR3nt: TGTGCCAGCAGCTTTAACGGACAGCTTCAAGAGACCCAGTACTTC

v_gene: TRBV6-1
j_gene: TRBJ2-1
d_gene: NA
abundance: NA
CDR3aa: CASSRPGAGDNEQFF
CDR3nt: TGTGCCAGCAGCCGTCCGGGAGCAGGGGACAATGAGCAGTTCTTC

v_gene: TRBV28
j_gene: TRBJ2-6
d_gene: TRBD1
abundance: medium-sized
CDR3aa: CASSLPPGQGLSGANVLTF
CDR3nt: TGTGCCAGCAGTTTACCACCGGGACAGGGGCTATCTGGGGCCAACGTCCTGACTTTC

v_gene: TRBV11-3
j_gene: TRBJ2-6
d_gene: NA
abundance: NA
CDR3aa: CASSPGTSGANVLTF
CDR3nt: TGTGCCAGCAGCCCCGGGACCTCTGGGGCCAACGTCCTGACTTTC

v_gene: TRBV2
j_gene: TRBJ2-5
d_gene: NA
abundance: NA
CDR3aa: CASSAWDTKETQYF
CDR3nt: TGTGCCAGCAGTGCCTGGGACACCAAAGAGACCCAGTACTTC

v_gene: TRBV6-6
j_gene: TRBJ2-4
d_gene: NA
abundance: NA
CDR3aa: CASSYSKRGDIQYF
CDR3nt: TGTGCCAGCAGTTACTCGAAAAGGGGTGACATTCAGTACTTC

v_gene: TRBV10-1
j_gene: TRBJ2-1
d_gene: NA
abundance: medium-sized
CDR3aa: CASSEASADNEQFF
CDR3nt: TGCGCCAGCAGTGAGGCTAGCGCAGACAATGAGCAGTTCTTC

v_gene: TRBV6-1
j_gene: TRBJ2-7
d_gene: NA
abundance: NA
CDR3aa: CASSVASSYEQYF
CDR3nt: TGTGCCAGCAGTGTTGCCAGCTCCTACGAGCAGTACTTC

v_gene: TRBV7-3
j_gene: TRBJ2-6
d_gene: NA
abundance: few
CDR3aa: CASSLMPGANVLTF
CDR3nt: TGTGCCAGCAGCTTAATGCCCGGGGCCAACGTCCTGACTTTC

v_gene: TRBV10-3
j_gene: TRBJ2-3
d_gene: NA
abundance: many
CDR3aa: CAISESRGLTDTQYF
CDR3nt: TGTGCCATCAGTGAGTCGCGGGGACTCACAGATACGCAGTATTTT

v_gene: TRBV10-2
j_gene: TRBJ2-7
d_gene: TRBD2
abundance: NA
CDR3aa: CASRGGEYEQYF
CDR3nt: TGCGCCAGCAGGGGGGGGGAATACGAGCAGTACTTC

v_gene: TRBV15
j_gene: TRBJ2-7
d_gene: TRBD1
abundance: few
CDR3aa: CATSRSGTGKYEQYF
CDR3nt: TGTGCCACCAGCAGGTCCGGGACAGGAAAATACGAGCAGTACTTC

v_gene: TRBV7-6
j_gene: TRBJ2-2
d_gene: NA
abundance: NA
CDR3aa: CASSKSHANTGELFF
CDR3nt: TGTGCCAGCAGCAAAAGCCACGCGAACACCGGGGAGCTGTTTTTT

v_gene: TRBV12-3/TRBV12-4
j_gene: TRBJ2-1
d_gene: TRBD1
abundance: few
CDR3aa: CASSPGGTGGYNEQFF
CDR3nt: TGTGCCAGCAGTCCTGGCGGGACAGGGGGATACAATGAGCAGTTCTTC

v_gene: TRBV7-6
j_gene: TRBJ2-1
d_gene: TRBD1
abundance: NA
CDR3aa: CASSPTTGSGTYNEQFF
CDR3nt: TGTGCCAGCAGCCCAACGACAGGGTCGGGAACTTACAATGAGCAGTTCTTC

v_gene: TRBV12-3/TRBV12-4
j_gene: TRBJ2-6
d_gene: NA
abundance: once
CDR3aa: CASCPISGANVLTF
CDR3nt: TGTGCCAGCTGCCCCATCTCTGGGGCCAACGTCCTGACTTTC

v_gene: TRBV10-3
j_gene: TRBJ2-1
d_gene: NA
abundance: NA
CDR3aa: CAISDLTEEQFF
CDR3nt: TGTGCCATCAGTGACCTAACGGAAGAGCAGTTCTTC

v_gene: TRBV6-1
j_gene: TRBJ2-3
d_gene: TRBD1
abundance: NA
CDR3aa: CASSEGTGADTQYF
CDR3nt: TGTGCCAGCAGTGAAGGGACAGGGGCAGATACGCAGTATTTT

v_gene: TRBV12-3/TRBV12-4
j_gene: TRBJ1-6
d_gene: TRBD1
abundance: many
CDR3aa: CASSLDTQDRNSPLHF
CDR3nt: TGTGCCAGCAGTCTCGACACCCAGGACAGGAATTCACCCCTCCACTTT

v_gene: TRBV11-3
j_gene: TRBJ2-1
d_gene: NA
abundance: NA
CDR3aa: CASSLERGLAGYNEQFF
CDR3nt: TGTGCCAGCAGCTTAGAGAGGGGGCTAGCGGGCTACAATGAGCAGTTCTTC

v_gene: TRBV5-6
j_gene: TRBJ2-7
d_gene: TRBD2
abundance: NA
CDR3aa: CASSLTSGGTLSYEQYF
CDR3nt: TGTGCCAGCAGCTTAACTAGCGGGGGGACTCTCTCCTACGAGCAGTACTTC

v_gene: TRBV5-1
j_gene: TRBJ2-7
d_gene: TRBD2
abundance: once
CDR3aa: CASESAGVPYEQYF
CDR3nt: TGCGCCAGCGAGTCAGCGGGAGTTCCCTACGAGCAGTACTTC